The text below deals with one TCR beta chain. Its target is unknown. These data are taken from a study of shared clonotypes between healthy human individuals. Overall study results and limits: Some naive CD4 clonotypes, 5% to 5.5%, turned up in common across a few donors. Sequencing depth was a factor that was expected to affect clonotype sharing among donors.

Recent vaccinations or acute infections were absent in the healthy HIV-negative adult donors. The sorted-subset replicate PCRs were given roughly 200 ng DNA, which is about 30,000 T cell genomes. Here immunoSEQ multiplex PCR was the method, and the copy in TCRdb shows in-frame clones only, minus some. Of under 1,900,000 clones listed, about 98.5% are singletons. Sequences were obtained from naive CD4+ T cells sorted from blood. Described subset: CD45RA+ positively selected. The origin of this receptor is a man aged 25 to 40 in good health.

CDR3: CASTALRGNGAFF. The CDR3 bases are TGTGCCAGCACCGCACTCAGGGGTAATGGAGCTTTCTTT. The rearrangement uses TRBV18 and TRBJ1-1, with D possibly being TRBD1 (6 bases). Germline loops: CDR1 KGHSH, CDR2 LQKENI. The CDR3 runs 13 residues. Deletions cut 8 bases from V and 10 bases from J, with 20 bases between.